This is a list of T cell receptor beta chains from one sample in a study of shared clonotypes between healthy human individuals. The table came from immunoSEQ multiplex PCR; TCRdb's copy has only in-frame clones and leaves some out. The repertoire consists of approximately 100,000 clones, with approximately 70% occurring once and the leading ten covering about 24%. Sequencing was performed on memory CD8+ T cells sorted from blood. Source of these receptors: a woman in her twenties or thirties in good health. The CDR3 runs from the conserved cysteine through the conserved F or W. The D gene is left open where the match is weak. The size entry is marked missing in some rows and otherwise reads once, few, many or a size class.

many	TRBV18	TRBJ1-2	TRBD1	TGTGCCAGCTCACAGAACCGGGACAGCCGCAACTATGGCTACACCTTC	CASSQNRDSRNYGYTF
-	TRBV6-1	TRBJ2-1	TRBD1	TGTGCCAGCAGTGAAGAGACAGGGGGCGTCAATGAGCAGTTCTTC	CASSEETGGVNEQFF
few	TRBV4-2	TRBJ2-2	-	TGTGCCAGCACCCGGGCGCTAGGAGCGACCGGGGAGCTGTTTTTT	CASTRALGATGELFF
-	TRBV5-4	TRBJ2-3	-	TGTGCCAGCAGCCTAATAGGGACAGATACGCAGTATTTT	CASSLIGTDTQYF
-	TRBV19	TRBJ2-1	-	TGTGCCAGTAGTATAGCGGCAGGGGGGATCAATGAGCAGTTCTTC	CASSIAAGGINEQFF
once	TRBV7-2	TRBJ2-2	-	TGTGCCAGCAGCTTAGCTAGCGCCACCGGGGAGCTGTTTTTT	CASSLASATGELFF
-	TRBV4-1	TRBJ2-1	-	TGCGCCAGCCGCGGGACCAATGAGCAGTTCTTC	CASRGTNEQFF
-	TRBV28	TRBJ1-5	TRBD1	TGTGCCAGCAGGCGGGGACACAGGGGGGCCAAGCATTTT	CASRRGHRGAKHF
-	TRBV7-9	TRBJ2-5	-	TGTGCCAGCAGCTTAAGTAGCCAAGAGACCCAGTACTTC	CASSLSSQETQYF
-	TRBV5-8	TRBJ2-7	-	TGTGCCAGCAGTCGGAACCAGGGGCTTGCCGAGCAGTACTTC	CASSRNQGLAEQYF
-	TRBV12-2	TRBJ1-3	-	TGTGCAAGTCGCTTCCCCAGGGGGTCGTCTGGAAACACCATATATTTT	CASRFPRGSSGNTIYF
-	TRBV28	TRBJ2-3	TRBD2	TGTGCCAGCAGTTTGAGCGGGGGAGGCACAGATACGCAGTATTTT	CASSLSGGGTDTQYF
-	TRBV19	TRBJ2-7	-	TGTGCCAGTAGTATTGCCCTGGGGGGCGAGCAGTACTTC	CASSIALGGEQYF
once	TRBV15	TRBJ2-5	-	TGTGCCACCAGCAGTAGGGACGGAAAAGAGACCCAGTACTTC	CATSSRDGKETQYF
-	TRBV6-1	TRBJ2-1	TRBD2	TGTGCCAGCAGTGTCAATCCTGGGACTAGCGGGAGTCTATACAATGAGCAGTTCTTC	CASSVNPGTSGSLYNEQFF
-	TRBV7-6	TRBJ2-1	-	TGTGCCAGCAGCTTAGTGAAACCCTATGAGCAGTTCTTC	CASSLVKPYEQFF
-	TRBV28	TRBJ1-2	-	TGTGCCAGCAGTTGGACGGCGGTTCGAGCTAACTATGGCTACACCTTC	CASSWTAVRANYGYTF
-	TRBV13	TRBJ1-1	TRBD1	TGTGCCAGCACCTGGGGATGGGGACAGACGAACACTGAAGCTTTCTTT	CASTWGWGQTNTEAFF
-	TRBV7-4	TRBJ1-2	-	TGTGCCAGCAGCACCCCCCCAACGGGGGGCTACACCTTC	CASSTPPTGGYTF
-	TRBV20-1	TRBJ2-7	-	TGCAGTGCGACACAGGGCCACGAGCAGTACTTC	CSATQGHEQYF
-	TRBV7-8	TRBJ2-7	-	TGTGCCAGCAGCTTAAAGTGGGGCGAGCAGTACTTC	CASSLKWGEQYF
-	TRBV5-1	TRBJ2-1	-	TGCGCCAGCAGCTTGGACGTAGATGAGCAGTTCTTC	CASSLDVDEQFF
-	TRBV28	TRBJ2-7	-	TGTGCCAGCAGTTTTGACTTGATTGGTCACGAGCAGTACTTC	CASSFDLIGHEQYF
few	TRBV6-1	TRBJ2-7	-	TGTGCCAGCAGTGACCCAGGGAACGAGCAGTACTTC	CASSDPGNEQYF
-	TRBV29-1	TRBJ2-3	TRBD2	TGCAGCGCCTTCCGACTAGCGGGAGATGGAGATACGCAGTATTTT	CSAFRLAGDGDTQYF
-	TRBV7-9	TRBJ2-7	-	TGTGCCAGCAGCTTAGGGAGCTCTACCTCCTACGAGCAGTACTTC	CASSLGSSTSYEQYF
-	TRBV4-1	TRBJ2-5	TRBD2	TGCGCCAGCAGCCAAGGTCCGGGAGGGTCAGAGACCCAGTACTTC	CASSQGPGGSETQYF
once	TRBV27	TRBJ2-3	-	TGTGCCAGCAGCTTAGGACCCCCGCCTCCAGATACGCAGTATTTT	CASSLGPPPPDTQYF
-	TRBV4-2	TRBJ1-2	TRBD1	TGTGCCAGCAGCCAGATGAACAGGGGTGGCGGCTACACCTTC	CASSQMNRGGGYTF
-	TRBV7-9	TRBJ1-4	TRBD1	TGTGCCAGCAGCGGGGGGACAGCAACTAATGAAAAACTGTTTTTT	CASSGGTATNEKLFF
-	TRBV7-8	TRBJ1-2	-	TGTGCCAGCACCCAAGGACGGAACTATGGCTACACCTTC	CASTQGRNYGYTF
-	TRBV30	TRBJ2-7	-	TGTGCCTGGAGTGTTGGCGGGCCGGCCTACGAGCAGTACTTC	CAWSVGGPAYEQYF
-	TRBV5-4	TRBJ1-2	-	TGTGCCAGCAGCACTTCGGGAGGGGGCTATGGCTACACCTTC	CASSTSGGGYGYTF
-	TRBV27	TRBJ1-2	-	TGTGCCAGCACCCCTCCAGCCGACTATGGCTACACCTTC	CASTPPADYGYTF
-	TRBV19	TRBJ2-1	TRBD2	TGTGCCAGTAGTTCGCTAGCGGGGGCCTACAATGAGCAGTTCTTC	CASSSLAGAYNEQFF
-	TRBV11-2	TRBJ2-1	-	TGTGCCAGCAGCGTACGCGAGGGCTCCTACAATGAGCAGTTCTTC	CASSVREGSYNEQFF
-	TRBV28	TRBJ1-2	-	TGTGCCAGCAGCACACTGGTATTAGCTAACTATGGCTACACCTTC	CASSTLVLANYGYTF
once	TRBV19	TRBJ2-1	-	TGTGCCAGTAGTATTTGGGCGGCTTACAATGAGCAGTTCTTC	CASSIWAAYNEQFF
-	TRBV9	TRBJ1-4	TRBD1	TGTGCCAGCAGCCCACCGGGACAGGGGGATGAAAAACTGTTTTTT	CASSPPGQGDEKLFF
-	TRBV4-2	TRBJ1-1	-	TGTGCCAGCAGCCAAGGGATTTACACTGAAGCTTTCTTT	CASSQGIYTEAFF
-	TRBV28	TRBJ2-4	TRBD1	TGTGCCAGCAGGACCCAGGACAGGGTAAAAAACATTCAGTACTTC	CASRTQDRVKNIQYF
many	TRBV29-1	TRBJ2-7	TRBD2	TGCAGCGTTGATTTCGGGAGGGCCTACGAGCAGTACTTC	CSVDFGRAYEQYF
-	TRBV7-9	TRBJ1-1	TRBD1	TGTGCCAGCAGCTTGGTCAGGGGGTTCACTGAAGCTTTCTTT	CASSLVRGFTEAFF
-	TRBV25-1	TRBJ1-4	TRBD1	TGTGCCAGCAGTGGGCGGACAGGGGAAGGCAGTGAAAAACTGTTTTTT	CASSGRTGEGSEKLFF
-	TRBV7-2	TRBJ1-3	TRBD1	TGTGCCAGCAGCTTATCCGGGACAGACGGAAACACCATATATTTT	CASSLSGTDGNTIYF
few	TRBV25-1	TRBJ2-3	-	TGTGCCAGCAGTGATAGTGTAACAGATACGCAGTATTTT	CASSDSVTDTQYF
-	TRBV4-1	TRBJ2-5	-	TGCGCCGGAGCCTTAGCGGAACAAGAGACCCAGTACTTC	CAGALAEQETQYF
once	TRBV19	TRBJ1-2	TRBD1	TGTGCCAGTAGCATTAGGACAGGGGGCGTTATGCATGATGGCTACACCTTC	CASSIRTGGVMHDGYTF
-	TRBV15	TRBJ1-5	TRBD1	TGTGCCACCAGCGACCGGGACAGATGGGGCAATCAGCCCCAGCATTTT	CATSDRDRWGNQPQHF
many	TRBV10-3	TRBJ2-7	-	TGTGCCATCAGTGATGGGGACGGTTCAGTATTCGAGCAGTACTTC	CAISDGDGSVFEQYF
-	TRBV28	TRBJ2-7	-	TGTGCCAGCAGCCCAACCGGGACCCTATACGAGCAGTACTTC	CASSPTGTLYEQYF
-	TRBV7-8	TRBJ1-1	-	TGTGCCAGCAGCACCGTCGGGAGGATGAACACTGAAGCTTTCTTT	CASSTVGRMNTEAFF
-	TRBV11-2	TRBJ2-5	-	TGTGCCAGCAGCTCCACCCGGGTTAACCAAGAGACCCAGTACTTC	CASSSTRVNQETQYF
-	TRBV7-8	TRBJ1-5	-	TGTGCCAGCAGCTTAGGGGTCGGCCCCCATCAGCCCCAGCATTTT	CASSLGVGPHQPQHF
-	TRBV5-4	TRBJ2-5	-	TGTGCCAGCAGTCATGGGTGGGAGACCCAGTACTTC	CASSHGWETQYF